This TCR beta chain was documented in a study of memory CD4+ T cells and cytomegalovirus serostatus. Across the study: Of the healthy Belgian adults, several were CMV seropositive and 20 to 30 seronegative. The study's findings and limits: Median bootstrapped AUC for CMV status was approximately 0.96 originally, 0.85 to 0.92 US-trained. Suggested: most of the CMV-linked TCR signature lies in CD4+ memory cells.

The sample holds a few counts of this clone. Its target is not known. Sequencing used immunoSEQ multiplex PCR; TCRdb keeps in-frame clones, though not all of them. This sample yields about 50,000 clones, of which approximately 78% are seen a single time; roughly 0.8% belongs to the top ten. The CDR3 runs to 13 residues. Single viable CD3+CD4+CD8-CD45RO+ cells were sorted as the memory CD4+ T cells. Sequenced: memory CD4+ T cells from blood. The receptor comes from an adult in good health and CMV-seronegative. The chain carries TRBV21-1 and TRBJ1-1. TRBV21-1 is classified as a pseudogene. The CDR3 region has the DNA TGTGCCAGCACTACACGAGGGCGCACTGAAGCTTTCTTT. It yields the protein CASTTRGRTEAFF.